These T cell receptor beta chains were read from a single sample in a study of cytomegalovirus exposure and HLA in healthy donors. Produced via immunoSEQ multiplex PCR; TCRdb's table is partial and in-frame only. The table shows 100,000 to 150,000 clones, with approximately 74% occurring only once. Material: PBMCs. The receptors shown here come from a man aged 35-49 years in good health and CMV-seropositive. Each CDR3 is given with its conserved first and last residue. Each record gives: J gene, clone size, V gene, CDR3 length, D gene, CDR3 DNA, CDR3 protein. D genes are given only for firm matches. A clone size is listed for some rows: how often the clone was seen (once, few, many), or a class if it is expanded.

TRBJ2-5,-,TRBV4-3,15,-,TGCGCCAGCAGCCCTACCCCTAGCAGTCAAGAGACCCAGTACTTC,CASSPTPSSQETQYF
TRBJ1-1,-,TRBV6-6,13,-,TGTGCCAGCAGTTACGACCCGGGCACTGAAGCTTTCTTT,CASSYDPGTEAFF
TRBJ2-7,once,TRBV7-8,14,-,TGTGCCACCTCGGAGGGGCCAAGGACCTACGAGCAGTACTTC,CATSEGPRTYEQYF
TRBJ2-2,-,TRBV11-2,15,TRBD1,TGTGCCAGCAGCTTAGCAGGGGGCGTATCCGGGGAGCTGTTTTTT,CASSLAGGVSGELFF
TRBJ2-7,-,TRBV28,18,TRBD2,TGTGCCAGCAGCAATTCTCCAGGGACTAGCGGGAGCTCCTACGAGCAGTACTTC,CASSNSPGTSGSSYEQYF
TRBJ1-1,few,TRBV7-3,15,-,TGTGCCAGCAGCTTAACTTGGGGCCAGGGTAGTGAAGCTTTCTTT,CASSLTWGQGSEAFF
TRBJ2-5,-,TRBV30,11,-,TGTGCCTGGAGTGTTCTGGAGACCCAGTACTTC,CAWSVLETQYF
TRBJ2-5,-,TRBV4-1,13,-,TGCGCCAGCAGCCAAGAAGGGGATGAGACCCAGTACTTC,CASSQEGDETQYF
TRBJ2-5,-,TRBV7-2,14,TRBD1,TGTGCCAGCAGCTTAGAGGAGACAGGGGAGACCCAGTACTTC,CASSLEETGETQYF
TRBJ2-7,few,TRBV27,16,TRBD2,TGTGCCAGCAGTTTATCGGGTGCTAGCGGGGGCTACGAGCAGTACTTC,CASSLSGASGGYEQYF
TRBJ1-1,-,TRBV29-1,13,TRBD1,TGCAGCGTGGCCGGACAGGGGGGCACTGAAGCTTTCTTT,CSVAGQGGTEAFF
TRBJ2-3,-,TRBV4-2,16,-,TGTGCCAGCAGCCAAGGGGGCCCTTTGAGTACAGATACGCAGTATTTT,CASSQGGPLSTDTQYF
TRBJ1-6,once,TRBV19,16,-,TGTGCCAGTAGTCGCCCCCGGGATCTCTCAAATTCACCCCTCCACTTT,CASSRPRDLSNSPLHF
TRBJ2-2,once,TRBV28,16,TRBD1,TGTGCCAGCAGTTCTTTGGGGACAGCCAGCCCCGGGGAGCTGTTTTTT,CASSSLGTASPGELFF
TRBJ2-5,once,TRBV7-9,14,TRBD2,TGTGCCAGCAGCGATGGGACTAGCGGGCCCCAGACATACTTC,CASSDGTSGPQTYF